This TCR beta chain stems from a study of T cells expressing NK-cell markers. Study-level information: The study sequenced eight donors, seven HCMV-seropositive and one seronegative.

A 5'RACE template switching approach incorporating UMIs was used to make TCR beta cDNA. TCRdb re-called the 5' RACE reads and shows each CDR3 protein once, DNA omitted. Its table lists about 550,000 distinct CDR3 sequences. A note on this clonotype: Its antigen is undetermined.

Germline values: CDR1 ENHRY, CDR2 SYGVKD. CDR3 size: 16 residues. Study results and caveats: Each of 6 or 7 donors carried dominant NKG2C+ clonotypes accounting for about 1.0-8% of CD8+ T cells.

Material for sequencing was blood T cells: a sorted CD56 or NKG2C T cell subset, CD4+ or CD8+ T cells, or bulk PBMC T cells (not recorded which). The receptor was derived from a man in his late teens or twenties in good health. This sequence joins TRBV10-3 and TRBJ2-2; TCRdb gives TRBD2 as the D gene, but with no DNA this cannot be confirmed. The CDR3 loop reads CAISDQRTTYTGELFF.